This entry is about one TCR beta chain. The data are from a study of blood T cell repertoires in COVID-19. TCRdb's table, derived via immunoSEQ multiplex PCR, lists solely in-frame clones and lacks some. The data contain about 220,000 clones, roughly nine tenths of them singletons. Germline CDR1 is SGHTA and CDR2 is FQGTGA. Germline trimming cut 5 bases from V and 3 bases from J; bases unmatched to any gene: 3. CDR3 length equals 13 residues. What was sequenced was PBMCs or T cells enriched from blood (not recorded which). This chain connects TRBV7-3 to TRBJ1-2; TRBD1 aligns across 7 bases. This clonotype was sampled from a woman aged 18 to 35 in a cohort exposed to, infected with or recovered from COVID-19 (not recorded which). The CDR3 sequence: CASSPGTDYGYTF. The CDR3 DNA reads TGTGCCAGCAGCCCCGGGACAGACTATGGCTACACCTTC.